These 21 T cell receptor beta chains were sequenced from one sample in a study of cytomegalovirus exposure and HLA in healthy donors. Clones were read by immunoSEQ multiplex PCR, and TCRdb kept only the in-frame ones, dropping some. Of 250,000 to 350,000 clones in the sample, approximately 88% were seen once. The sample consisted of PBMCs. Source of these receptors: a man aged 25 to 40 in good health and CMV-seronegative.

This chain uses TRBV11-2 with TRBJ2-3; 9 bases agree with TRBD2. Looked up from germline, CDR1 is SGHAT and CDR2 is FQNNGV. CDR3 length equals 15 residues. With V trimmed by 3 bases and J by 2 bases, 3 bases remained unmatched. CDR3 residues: CASSFGTSTTDTQYF. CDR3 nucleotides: TGTGCCAGCAGCTTCGGGACTAGCACCACAGATACGCAGTATTTT.

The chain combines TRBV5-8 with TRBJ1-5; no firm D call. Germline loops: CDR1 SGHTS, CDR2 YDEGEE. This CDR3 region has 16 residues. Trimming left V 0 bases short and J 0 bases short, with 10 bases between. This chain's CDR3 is CASSLEISYSNQPQHF. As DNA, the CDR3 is TGTGCCAGCAGCTTGGAGATAAGCTATAGCAATCAGCCCCAGCATTTT.

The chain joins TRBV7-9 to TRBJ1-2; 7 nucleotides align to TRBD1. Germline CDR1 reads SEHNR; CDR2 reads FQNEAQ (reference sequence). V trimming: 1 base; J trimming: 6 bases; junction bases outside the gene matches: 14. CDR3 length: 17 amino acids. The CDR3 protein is CASSLDTLTGKTHGYTF. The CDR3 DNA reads TGTGCCAGCAGCTTAGATACTTTGACAGGGAAAACCCATGGCTACACCTTC.

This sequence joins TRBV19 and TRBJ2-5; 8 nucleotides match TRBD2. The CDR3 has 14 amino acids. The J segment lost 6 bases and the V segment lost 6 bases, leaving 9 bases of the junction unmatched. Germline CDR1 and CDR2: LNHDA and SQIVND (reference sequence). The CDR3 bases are TGTGCCAGTAGCCAACAGACGGGGGGGAAGACCCAGTACTTC. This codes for CASSQQTGGKTQYF.

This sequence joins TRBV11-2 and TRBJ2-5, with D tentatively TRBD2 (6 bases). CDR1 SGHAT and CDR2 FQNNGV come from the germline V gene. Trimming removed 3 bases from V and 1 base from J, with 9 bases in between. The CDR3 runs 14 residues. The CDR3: CASSFAGTQETQYF. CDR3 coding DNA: TGTGCCAGCAGCTTTGCGGGGACCCAAGAGACCCAGTACTTC.

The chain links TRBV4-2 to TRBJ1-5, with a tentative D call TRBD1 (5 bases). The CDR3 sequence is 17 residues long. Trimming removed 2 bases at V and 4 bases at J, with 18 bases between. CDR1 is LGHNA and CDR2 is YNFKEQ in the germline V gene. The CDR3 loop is CASSQNPRGGDNQPQHF. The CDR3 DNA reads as TGTGCCAGCAGCCAAAACCCGCGAGGAGGGGATAATCAGCCCCAGCATTTT.

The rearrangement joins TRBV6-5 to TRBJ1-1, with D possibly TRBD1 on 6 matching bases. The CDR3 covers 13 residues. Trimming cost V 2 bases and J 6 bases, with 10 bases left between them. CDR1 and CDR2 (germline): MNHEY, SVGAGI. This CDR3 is CASSYPRGAEAFF. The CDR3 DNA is TGTGCCAGCAGTTACCCCAGGGGCGCTGAAGCTTTCTTT.

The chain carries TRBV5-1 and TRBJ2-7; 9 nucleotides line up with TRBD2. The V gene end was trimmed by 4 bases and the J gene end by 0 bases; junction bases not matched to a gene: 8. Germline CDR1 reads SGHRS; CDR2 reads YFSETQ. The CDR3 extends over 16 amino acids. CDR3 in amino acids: CASSPTTGLASYEQYF. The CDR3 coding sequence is TGCGCCAGCAGCCCAACTACGGGACTAGCCTCCTACGAGCAGTACTTC.

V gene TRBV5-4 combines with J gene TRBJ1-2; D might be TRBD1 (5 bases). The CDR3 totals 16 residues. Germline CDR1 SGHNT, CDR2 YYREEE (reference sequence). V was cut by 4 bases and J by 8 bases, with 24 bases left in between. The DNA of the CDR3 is TGTGCCAGCAGCATCGGGGGGAACGGGATTAAGAAGGGCTACACCTTC. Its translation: CASSIGGNGIKKGYTF. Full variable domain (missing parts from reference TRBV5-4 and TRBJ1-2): ETGVTQSPTHLIKTRGQQVTLRCSSQSGHNTVSWYQQALGQGPQFIFQYYREEENGRGNFPPRFSGLQFPNYSSELNVNALELDDSALYLCASSIGGNGIKKGYTFGSGTRLTVV.

The CDR3 DNA reads TGTGCCAGCAGCCCACCCGGCACAGGGAGTTCCCCTACGCAGTATTTT. It is translated as CASSPPGTGSSPTQYF. The rearrangement uses TRBV9 and TRBJ2-3; tentative D call: TRBD1 (6 bases). This CDR3 is 16 amino acids long. Trimming cost V 4 bases and J 8 bases, with 23 bases left between them. CDR1 SGDLS and CDR2 YYNGEE come from the germline V gene.

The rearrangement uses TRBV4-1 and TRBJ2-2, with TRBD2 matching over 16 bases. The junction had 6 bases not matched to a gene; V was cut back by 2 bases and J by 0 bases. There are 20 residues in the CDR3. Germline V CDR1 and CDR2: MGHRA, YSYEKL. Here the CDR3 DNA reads TGCGCCAGCAGCCAAACGGGACTAGCGGGGGGGCTCGCGAACACCGGGGAGCTGTTTTTT. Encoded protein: CASSQTGLAGGLANTGELFF.

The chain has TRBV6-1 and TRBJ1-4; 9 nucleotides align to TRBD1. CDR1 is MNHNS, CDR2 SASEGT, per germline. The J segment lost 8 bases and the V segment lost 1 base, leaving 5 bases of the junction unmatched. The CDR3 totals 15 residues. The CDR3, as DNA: TGTGCCAGCAGTGAAGGGGGGACAGGGAAAGAAAAACTGTTTTTT. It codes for CASSEGGTGKEKLFF.

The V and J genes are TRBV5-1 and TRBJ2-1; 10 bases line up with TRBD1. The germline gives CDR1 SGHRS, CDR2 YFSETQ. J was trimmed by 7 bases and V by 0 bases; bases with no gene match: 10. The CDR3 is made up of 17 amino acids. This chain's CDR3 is CASSLVVGTGDFNEQFF. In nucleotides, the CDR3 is TGCGCCAGCAGCTTGGTAGTCGGGACAGGGGATTTTAATGAGCAGTTCTTC.

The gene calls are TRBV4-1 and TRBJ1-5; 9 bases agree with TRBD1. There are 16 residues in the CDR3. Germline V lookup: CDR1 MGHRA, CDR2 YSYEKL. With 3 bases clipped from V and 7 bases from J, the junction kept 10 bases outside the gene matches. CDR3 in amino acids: CASSQGTGTGNQPQHF. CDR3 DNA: TGCGCCAGCAGCCAGGGCACCGGGACAGGGAACCAGCCCCAGCATTTT.

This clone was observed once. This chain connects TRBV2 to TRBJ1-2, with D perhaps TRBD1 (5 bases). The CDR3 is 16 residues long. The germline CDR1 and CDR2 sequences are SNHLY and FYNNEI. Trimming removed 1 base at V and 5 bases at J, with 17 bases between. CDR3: CASSEEAGGVGYGYTF. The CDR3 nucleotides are TGTGCCAGCAGTGAAGAGGCGGGGGGTGTAGGGTATGGCTACACCTTC.

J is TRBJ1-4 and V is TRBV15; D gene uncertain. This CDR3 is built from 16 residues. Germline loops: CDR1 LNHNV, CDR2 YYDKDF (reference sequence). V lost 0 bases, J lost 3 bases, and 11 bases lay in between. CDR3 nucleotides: TGTGCCACCAGCAGAGAGGTTCCGAGCCCTAATGAAAAACTGTTTTTT. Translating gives CATSREVPSPNEKLFF.

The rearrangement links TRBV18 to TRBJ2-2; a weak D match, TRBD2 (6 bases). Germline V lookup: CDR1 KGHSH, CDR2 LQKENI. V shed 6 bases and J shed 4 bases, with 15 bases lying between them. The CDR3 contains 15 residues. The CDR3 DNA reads TGTGCCAGCTCGGGCGGGGCCCCGAGCACCGGGGAGCTGTTTTTT. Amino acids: CASSGGAPSTGELFF.

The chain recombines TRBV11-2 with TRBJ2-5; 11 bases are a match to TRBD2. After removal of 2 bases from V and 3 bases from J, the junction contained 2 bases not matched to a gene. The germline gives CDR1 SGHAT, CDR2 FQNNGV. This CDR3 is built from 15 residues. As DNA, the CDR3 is TGTGCCAGCAGCTTACAACTAGCGGGGGAAGAGACCCAGTACTTC. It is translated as CASSLQLAGEETQYF.

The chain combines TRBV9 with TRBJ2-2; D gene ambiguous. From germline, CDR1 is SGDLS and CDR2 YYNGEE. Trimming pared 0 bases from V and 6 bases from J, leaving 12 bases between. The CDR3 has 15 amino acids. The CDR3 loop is CASSVGGGNSGELFF. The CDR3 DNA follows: TGTGCCAGCAGCGTAGGAGGTGGCAATTCCGGGGAGCTGTTTTTT.

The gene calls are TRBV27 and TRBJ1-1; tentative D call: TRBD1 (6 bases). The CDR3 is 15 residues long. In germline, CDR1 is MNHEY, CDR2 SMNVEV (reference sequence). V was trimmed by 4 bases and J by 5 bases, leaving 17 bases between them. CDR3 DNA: TGTGCCAGCAGTTCCCCCGACAGGATCGAGACTGAAGCTTTCTTT. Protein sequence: CASSSPDRIETEAFF.

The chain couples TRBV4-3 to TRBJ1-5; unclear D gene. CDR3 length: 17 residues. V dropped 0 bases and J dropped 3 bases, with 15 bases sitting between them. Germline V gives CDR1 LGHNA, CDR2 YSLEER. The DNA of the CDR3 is TGCGCCAGCAGCCAAGATTTGGTGGGAGCCTACAATCAGCCCCAGCATTTT. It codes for CASSQDLVGAYNQPQHF.